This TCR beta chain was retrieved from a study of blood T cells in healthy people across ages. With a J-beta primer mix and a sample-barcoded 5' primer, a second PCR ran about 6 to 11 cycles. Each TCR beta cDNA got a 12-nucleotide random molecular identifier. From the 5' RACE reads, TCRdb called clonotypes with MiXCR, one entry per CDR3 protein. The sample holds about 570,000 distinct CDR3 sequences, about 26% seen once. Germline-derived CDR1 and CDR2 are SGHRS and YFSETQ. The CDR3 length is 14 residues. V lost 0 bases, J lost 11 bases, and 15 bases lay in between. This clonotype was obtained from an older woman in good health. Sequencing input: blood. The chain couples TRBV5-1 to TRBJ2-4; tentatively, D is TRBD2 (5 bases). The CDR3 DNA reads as TGCGCCAGCAGCTTGGCCAAGGGCCTCGGGGTTCAGTACTTC. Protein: CASSLAKGLGVQYF. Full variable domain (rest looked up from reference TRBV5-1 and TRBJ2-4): KAGVTQTPRYLIKTRGQQVTLSCSPISGHRSVSWYQQTPGQGLQFLFEYFSETQRNKGNFPGRFSGRQFSNSRSEMNVSTLELGDSALYLCASSLAKGLGVQYFGAGTRLSVL.